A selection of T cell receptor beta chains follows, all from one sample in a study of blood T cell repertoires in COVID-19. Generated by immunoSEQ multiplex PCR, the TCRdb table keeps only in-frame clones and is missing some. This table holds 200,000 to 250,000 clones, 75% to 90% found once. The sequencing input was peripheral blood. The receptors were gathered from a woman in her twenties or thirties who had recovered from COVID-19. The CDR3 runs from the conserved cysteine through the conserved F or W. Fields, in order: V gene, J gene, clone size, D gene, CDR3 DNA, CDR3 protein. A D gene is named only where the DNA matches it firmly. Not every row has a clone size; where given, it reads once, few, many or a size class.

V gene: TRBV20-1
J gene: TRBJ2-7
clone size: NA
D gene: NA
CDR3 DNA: TGCAGTGCTTCGTTACTCTACGAGCAGTACTTC
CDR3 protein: CSASLLYEQYF

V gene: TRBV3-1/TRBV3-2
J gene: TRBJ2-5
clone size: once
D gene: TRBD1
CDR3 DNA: TGTGCCAGCAGCCACCCGGGACAGGGGAATACCCAGTACTTC
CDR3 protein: CASSHPGQGNTQYF

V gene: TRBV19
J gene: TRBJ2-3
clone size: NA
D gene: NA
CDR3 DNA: TGTGCCAGTAGTGCAATCGACTGGGGCGATACGCAGTATTTT
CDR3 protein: CASSAIDWGDTQYF

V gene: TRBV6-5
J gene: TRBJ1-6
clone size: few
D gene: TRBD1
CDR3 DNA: TGTGCCAGCAAACGACAGGGTCAGGCTAATTCACCCCTCCACTTT
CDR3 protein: CASKRQGQANSPLHF

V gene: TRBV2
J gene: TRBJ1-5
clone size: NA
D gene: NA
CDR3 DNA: TGTGCCAGCAGTGATGGTCAGTCTGATCAGCCCCAGCATTTT
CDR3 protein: CASSDGQSDQPQHF

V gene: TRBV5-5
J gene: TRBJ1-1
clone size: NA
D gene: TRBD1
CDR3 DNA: TGTGCCAGCAGCCCAGGGGGAGTCACAGAGGGCACTGAAGCTTTCTTT
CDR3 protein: CASSPGGVTEGTEAFF

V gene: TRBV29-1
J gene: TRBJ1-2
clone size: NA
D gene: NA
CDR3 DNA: TGCAGCGGAACGGGTAGTGATACTAACTATGGCTACACCTTC
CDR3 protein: CSGTGSDTNYGYTF

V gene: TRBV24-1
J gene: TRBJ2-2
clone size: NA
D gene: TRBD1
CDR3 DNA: TGTGCCACCAGTGATTTAGGACAGGGTTTGGTCGGGGAGCTGTTTTTT
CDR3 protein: CATSDLGQGLVGELFF

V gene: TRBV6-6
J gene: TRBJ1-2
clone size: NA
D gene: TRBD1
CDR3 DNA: TGTGCCAGCAGCACCGGGACAGGGAATGGCTACACCTTC
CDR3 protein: CASSTGTGNGYTF

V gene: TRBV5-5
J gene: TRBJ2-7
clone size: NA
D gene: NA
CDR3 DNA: TGTGCCAGCAGCTTGGACAGGGTCACCTACGAGCAGTACTTC
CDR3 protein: CASSLDRVTYEQYF

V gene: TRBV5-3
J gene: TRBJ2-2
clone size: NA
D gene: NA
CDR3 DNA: TGTGCCAGAAGCCCCGGGACAACGAACACCGGGGAGCTGTTTTTT
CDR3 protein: CARSPGTTNTGELFF

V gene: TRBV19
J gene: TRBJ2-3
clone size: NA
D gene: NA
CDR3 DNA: TGTGCCAGTAGTATAGTCGCGTGGGGGGGCGCAGATACGCAGTATTTT
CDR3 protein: CASSIVAWGGADTQYF

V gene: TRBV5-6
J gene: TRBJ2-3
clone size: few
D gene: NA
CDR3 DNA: TGTGCCAGCAGCTTACGGGGGACAGATACGCAGTATTTT
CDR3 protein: CASSLRGTDTQYF

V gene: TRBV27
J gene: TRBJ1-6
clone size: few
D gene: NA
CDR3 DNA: TGTGCCAGCAGTTTAAGCCCCAGGTTGGTTCCCAATAATTCACCCCTCCACTTT
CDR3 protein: CASSLSPRLVPNNSPLHF